A selection of T cell receptor beta chains follows, all from one sample in a study of T cells after yellow fever vaccination. Each CDR3 protein is one row after TCRdb ran MiXCR on the 5' RACE reads. The sample records some 500,000 distinct CDR3 sequences, approximately 13% being singletons. Sequencing was performed on PBMCs, taken on the day of the yellow fever booster vaccination. The receptors derive from a man aged 25-45 years who received the YFV17D yellow fever vaccine. CDR3s include the opening cysteine and the closing phenylalanine or tryptophan. The D gene is left open where the match is weak. Only part of the rows carry a size: once, few, many, or a class if the clone is expanded.

j_call clone_size d_call v_call cdr3_aa cdr3_nt
TRBJ1-5 NA NA TRBV12-3/TRBV12-4 CASSFEVGRHSNQPQHF TGTGCCAGCAGTTTCGAGGTCGGACGGCATAGCAATCAGCCCCAGCATTTT
TRBJ2-1 many NA TRBV6-2/TRBV6-3 CASSYPTSLSSYNEQFF TGTGCCAGCAGTTACCCGACCTCTCTGAGCTCCTACAATGAGCAGTTCTTC
TRBJ1-1 NA NA TRBV6-5 CASSYSGHRPEAFF TGTGCCAGCAGTTACTCAGGACACCGACCTGAAGCTTTCTTT
TRBJ2-5 few NA TRBV24-1 CATSWGGFGDETQYF TGTGCCACCAGTTGGGGCGGGTTCGGGGACGAGACCCAGTACTTC
TRBJ2-1 NA TRBD2 TRBV7-2 CASSPRTSGRNEQFF TGTGCCAGCAGCCCAAGGACTAGCGGGAGGAATGAGCAGTTCTTC
TRBJ2-2 NA NA TRBV21-1 CASSTKRDSLNTGELFF TGTGCCAGCAGCACCAAACGGGACTCTCTGAACACCGGGGAGCTGTTTTTT
TRBJ2-5 few NA TRBV14 CASSLLPGLGVETQYF TGTGCCAGCAGCCTCCTTCCGGGACTCGGTGTGGAGACCCAGTACTTC
TRBJ2-7 few NA TRBV24-1 CATSARTATSEQYF TGTGCCACCAGTGCACGGACAGCCACTTCCGAGCAGTACTTC
TRBJ2-2 NA NA TRBV12-3/TRBV12-4 CASSIGGINGELFF TGTGCCAGCAGCATAGGCGGGATAAACGGGGAGCTGTTTTTT
TRBJ2-7 few NA TRBV5-4 CASSFLLAPSEQYF TGTGCCAGCAGCTTCTTACTAGCCCCCAGCGAGCAGTACTTC
TRBJ2-3 few NA TRBV20-1 CSALPGGSRSTQYF TGCAGTGCTCTCCCCGGGGGCTCTCGGAGTACGCAGTATTTT
TRBJ2-1 NA TRBD2 TRBV2 CASSEDGLALVQFF TGTGCCAGCAGTGAAGATGGACTAGCTTTGGTGCAGTTCTTC
TRBJ2-2 NA TRBD1 TRBV9 CASSVTWDSMGWGNTGELFF TGTGCCAGCAGCGTAACCTGGGACAGCATGGGGTGGGGGAACACCGGGGAGCTGTTTTTT
TRBJ1-6 NA NA TRBV4-1 CASSPYADQLSPLHF TGCGCCAGCAGCCCCTACGCGGATCAACTTTCACCCCTCCACTTT
TRBJ2-1 few NA TRBV6-5 CASSPTYGGQFF TGTGCCAGCAGTCCTACGTACGGCGGGCAGTTCTTC
TRBJ2-5 few NA TRBV18 CASSPPMQETQYF TGTGCCAGCTCACCTCCGATGCAAGAGACCCAGTACTTC
TRBJ1-2 NA TRBD1 TRBV3-1 CASSSGTEGGYTF TGTGCCAGCAGCTCCGGGACAGAGGGAGGCTACACCTTC